The rows below give T cell receptor beta chains drawn from one sample of a study of blood T cell repertoires in COVID-19. Some clones are missing from TCRdb's copy, which holds only in-frame ones; the method was immunoSEQ multiplex PCR. The sample has tens of thousands of clones, about nine tenths seen once. The sequencing input was peripheral blood. Every receptor here comes from a man aged 50-59 years with active COVID-19. Each CDR3 is given without its conserved first and last residue.

V gene | CDR3 protein
TRBV30 | AWGRLRDSPLH
TRBV24-1 | ATSDLSTGETQY
TRBV10-1 | ASSQGGDYGYT
TRBV5-1 | ASSPGLATGELF
TRBV5-4 | ASSLLNRENYGYT
TRBV25-1 | ASRPKSSYEQY
TRBV10-1 | ASSSSLWTDERNNEQF
TRBV14 | ASSHLAGEQTQY
TRBV13 | ASSLGRAGGQDTQY
TRBV7-3 | ASSPTDRAGELF
TRBV6-5 | ASRQGQETQY
TRBV5-1 | ASSLVSLTEAF
TRBV7-2 | ASSFLPGTGAYEQY
TRBV7-9 | ASSPEMAQY
TRBV27 | ASSLLAGGPNEQF
TRBV4-2 | ASSRPSGRIEQF
TRBV7-7 | ASSKAGTGSADEQF
TRBV19 | ASSPPDGLAGNEQF
TRBV20-1 | SASRSGGRETQY
TRBV6-5 | ASRYTRTSSGEAF
TRBV7-2 | ASSSYSTYEQY
TRBV5-6 | ASSIPGGSTDTQY
TRBV24-1 | ATSDLESGQQF
TRBV7-2 | ASSQNNYGYT
TRBV5-4 | ASSLVAGGDTDTQY
TRBV19 | ASSIVLEADTQY
TRBV7-2 | ASSKDRGHYEQY
TRBV5-1 | ASTSGTGNTGELF
TRBV28 | ASNGGLGNQPQH
TRBV6-5 | ASSSRSATDTQY
TRBV15 | ATSRGIAGTTDTQY
TRBV7-6 | ASSSRGRGGTDTQY
TRBV20-1 | RAGADTQY
TRBV27 | ASSLAFTDTQY
TRBV6-5 | ASSYRGLPTDTQY
TRBV6-4 | ASSDKGFPSSYEQY
TRBV4-1 | ASSQGVHGGNGYT
TRBV6-1 | ASSEALVSTESGYT
TRBV27 | ASSSIRTGGLTQY
TRBV5-6 | ASRRTTSGTYNEQF
TRBV9 | ASSAGPGGTGELF
TRBV13 | ASSPRSGGYT
TRBV21-1 | ASSKGGVAGGNYEQY
TRBV11-2 | ASSRQGVGGYT
TRBV4-1 | ASSSGDRFTDTQY
TRBV11-2 | ASSPSRTSGNEQF
TRBV3-1/TRBV3-2 | ASSQESRSYEQY
TRBV5-1 | ASSRAGDNTGELF
TRBV9 | ASSAGLAGEYSGANVLT
TRBV7-9 | ASSLGAPISTDTQY
TRBV27 | ASSLVTYNEQF
TRBV15 | ATRREGSSYNEQF
TRBV4-1 | ASSPLGGGAQETQY
TRBV4-2 | ASSQETAASGSTDTQY
TRBV6-2/TRBV6-3 | ASSYSRSTGELF
TRBV12-5 | ASGPQTGLDEQF
TRBV9 | ASSDAWATGELF
TRBV2 | ASSLTGYTEAF
TRBV29-1 | SAQGTSSYNEQF